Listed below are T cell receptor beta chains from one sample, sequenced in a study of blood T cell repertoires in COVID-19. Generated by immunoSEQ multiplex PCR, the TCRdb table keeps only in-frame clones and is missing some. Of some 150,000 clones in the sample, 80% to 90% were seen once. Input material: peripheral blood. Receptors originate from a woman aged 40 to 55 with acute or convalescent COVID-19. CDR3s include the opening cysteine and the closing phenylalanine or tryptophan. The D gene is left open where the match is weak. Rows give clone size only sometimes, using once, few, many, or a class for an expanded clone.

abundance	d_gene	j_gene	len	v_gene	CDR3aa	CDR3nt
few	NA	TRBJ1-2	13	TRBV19	CASGRSSTVHYTF	TGTGCCAGCGGGAGGAGTTCGACAGTTCACTACACCTTC
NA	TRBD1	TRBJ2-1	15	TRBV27	CASSHGQGLLPGQFF	TGTGCCAGCAGTCACGGACAGGGGCTTCTCCCTGGGCAGTTCTTC
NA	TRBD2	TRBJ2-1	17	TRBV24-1	CATSGLTSRSSYNEQFF	TGTGCCACCAGTGGATTGACTAGCAGGAGCTCCTACAATGAGCAGTTCTTC
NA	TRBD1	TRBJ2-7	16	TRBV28	CASSRIGTGSPWGQYF	TGTGCCAGCAGCCGAATAGGGACAGGAAGCCCCTGGGGGCAGTACTTC
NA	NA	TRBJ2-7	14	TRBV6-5	CASKVTASSYEQYF	TGTGCCAGCAAGGTCACAGCCAGTTCCTACGAGCAGTACTTC
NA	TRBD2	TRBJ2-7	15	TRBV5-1	CASSLSAAGGGEQYF	TGCGCCAGCAGCTTGTCCGCGGCCGGGGGGGGCGAGCAGTACTTC
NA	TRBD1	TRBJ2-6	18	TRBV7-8	CASSLETGGSPGANVLTF	TGTGCCAGCAGCTTAGAGACAGGGGGCTCCCCTGGGGCCAACGTCCTGACTTTC
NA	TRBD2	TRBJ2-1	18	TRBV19	CASSTPGLAGATYNEQFF	TGTGCCAGTAGTACCCCGGGACTAGCGGGCGCTACCTACAATGAGCAGTTCTTC
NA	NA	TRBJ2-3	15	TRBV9	CASSVGLVVTDTQYF	TGTGCCAGCAGCGTAGGACTAGTTGTCACAGATACGCAGTATTTT
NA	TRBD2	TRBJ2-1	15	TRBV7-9	CASRRLAEIYNEQFF	TGTGCCAGCAGACGTCTAGCGGAAATTTACAATGAGCAGTTCTTC
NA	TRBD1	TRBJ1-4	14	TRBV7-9	CASSLGQGAEKLFF	TGTGCCAGCAGCCTGGGACAGGGGGCAGAAAAACTGTTTTTT
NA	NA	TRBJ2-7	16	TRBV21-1	CASSNRGDRGLCEQYF	TGTGCCAGCAGCAATCGAGGGGACAGGGGATTATGCGAGCAGTACTTC
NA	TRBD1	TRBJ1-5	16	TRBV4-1	CASSQVGQGRNQPQHF	TGCGCCAGCAGCCAAGTGGGACAGGGTCGCAATCAGCCCCAGCATTTT
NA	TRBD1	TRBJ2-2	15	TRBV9	CASSDRDRVSGELFF	TGTGCCAGCAGCGACCGGGACAGGGTGTCCGGGGAGCTGTTTTTT
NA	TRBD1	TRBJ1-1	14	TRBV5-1	CASSLGTGVTEAFF	TGCGCCAGCAGCTTGGGGACAGGGGTGACTGAAGCTTTCTTT
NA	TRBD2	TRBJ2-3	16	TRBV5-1	CASSLGLAEFTDTQYF	TGCGCCAGCAGCCTGGGACTAGCGGAATTCACAGATACGCAGTATTTT
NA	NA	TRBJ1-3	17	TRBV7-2	CASSADRQEYSGNTIYF	TGTGCCAGCAGCGCCGACAGACAGGAATACTCTGGAAACACCATATATTTT
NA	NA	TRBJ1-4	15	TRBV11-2	CASSYSSGANEKLFF	TGTGCCAGCAGCTATAGTTCGGGAGCTAATGAAAAACTGTTTTTT
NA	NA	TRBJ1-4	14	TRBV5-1	CASSIGQSREKLFF	TGCGCCAGCAGCATAGGACAGTCTCGAGAAAAACTGTTTTTT
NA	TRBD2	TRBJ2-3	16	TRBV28	CASSLTSGGVTDTQYF	TGTGCCAGCAGTCTTACTAGCGGGGGGGTAACAGATACGCAGTATTTT
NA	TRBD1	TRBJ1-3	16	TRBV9	CASSDSTGGSGNTIYF	TGTGCCAGCAGCGACTCCACAGGGGGCTCTGGAAACACCATATATTTT
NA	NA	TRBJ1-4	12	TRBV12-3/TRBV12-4	CASRARGAKLFF	TGTGCCAGCAGGGCACGGGGGGCCAAACTGTTTTTT
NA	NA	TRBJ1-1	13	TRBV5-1	CASSFNMNTEAFF	TGCGCCAGCAGCTTTAACATGAACACTGAAGCTTTCTTT
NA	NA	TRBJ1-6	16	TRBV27	CASSLGQLIYNSPLHF	TGTGCCAGCAGTTTAGGACAGCTTATCTATAATTCACCCCTCCACTTT
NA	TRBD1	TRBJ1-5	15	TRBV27	CASSFLGDRDQPQHF	TGTGCCAGCAGTTTCCTGGGGGACAGGGATCAGCCCCAGCATTTT
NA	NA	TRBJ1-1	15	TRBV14	CASSQDGTGIDEAFF	TGTGCCAGCAGCCAAGATGGTACAGGGATTGATGAAGCTTTCTTT
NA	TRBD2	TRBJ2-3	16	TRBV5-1	CASSLVQRGSTDTQYF	TGCGCCAGCAGCTTGGTCCAGCGGGGCAGCACAGATACGCAGTATTTT
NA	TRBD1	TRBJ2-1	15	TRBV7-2	CASSLAGQGVYEQFF	TGTGCCAGCAGCTTAGCGGGACAGGGGGTTTATGAGCAGTTCTTC
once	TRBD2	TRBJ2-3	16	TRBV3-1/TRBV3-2	CASSQVSGGLTDTQYF	TGTGCCAGCAGCCAAGTTAGCGGGGGGCTCACAGATACGCAGTATTTT
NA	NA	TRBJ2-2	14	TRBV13	CASSLGRNTGELFF	TGTGCCAGCAGCTTAGGGCGGAACACCGGGGAGCTGTTTTTT
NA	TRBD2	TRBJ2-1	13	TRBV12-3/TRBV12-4	CASSKAGGNEQFF	TGTGCCAGCAGTAAAGCGGGGGGGAATGAGCAGTTCTTC
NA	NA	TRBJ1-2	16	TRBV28	CASSLLVRGQLHGYTF	TGTGCCAGCAGTTTATTAGTAAGGGGCCAGCTCCATGGCTACACCTTC
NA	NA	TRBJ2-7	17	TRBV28	CASSLIWPDSLTGEQYF	TGTGCCAGCAGTTTAATTTGGCCGGATTCCCTTACGGGCGAGCAGTACTTC
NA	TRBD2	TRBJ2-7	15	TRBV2	CASSEMTSQTYEQYF	TGTGCCAGCAGTGAAATGACTAGCCAAACCTACGAGCAGTACTTC
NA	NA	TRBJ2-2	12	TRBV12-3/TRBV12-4	CASSSDSGELFF	TGTGCCAGCAGTTCAGACAGCGGGGAGCTGTTTTTT
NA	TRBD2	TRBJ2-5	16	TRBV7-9	CASSLVPREGQETQYF	TGTGCCAGCAGCTTAGTTCCGCGGGAGGGCCAAGAGACCCAGTACTTC
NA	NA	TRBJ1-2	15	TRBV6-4	CASSSRQPPNYGYTF	TGTGCCAGCAGTTCCCGACAGCCTCCTAACTATGGCTACACCTTC
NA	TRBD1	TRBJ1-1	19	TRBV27	CASSLWSWDREGWKTEAFF	TGTGCCAGCAGTTTATGGTCCTGGGACAGAGAAGGATGGAAGACTGAAGCTTTCTTT
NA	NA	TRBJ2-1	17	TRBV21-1	CASSKAEAWLESNEQFF	TGTGCCAGCAGCAAAGCGGAGGCGTGGCTAGAGAGCAATGAGCAGTTCTTC
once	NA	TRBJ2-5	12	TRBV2	CASSVSQETQYF	TGTGCCAGCAGTGTCAGTCAAGAGACCCAGTACTTC
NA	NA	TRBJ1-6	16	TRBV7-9	CASSREGEPYNSPLHF	TGTGCCAGCAGCCGAGAGGGGGAGCCCTATAATTCACCCCTCCACTTT
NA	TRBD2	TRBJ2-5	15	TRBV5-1	CASSISGRLSETQYF	TGCGCCAGCAGCATTAGCGGGAGGCTCAGTGAGACCCAGTACTTC
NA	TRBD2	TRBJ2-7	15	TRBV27	CASSLSSGDPNEQYF	TGTGCCAGCAGTTTATCCAGCGGGGACCCTAACGAGCAGTACTTC
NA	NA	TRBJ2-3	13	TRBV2	CASSARAANTQYF	TGTGCCAGCAGTGCCCGAGCTGCGAATACGCAGTATTTT
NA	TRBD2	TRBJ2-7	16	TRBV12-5	CASGLVGTSGVDEQYF	TGTGCTAGTGGTTTGGTAGGGACTAGCGGGGTCGACGAGCAGTACTTC
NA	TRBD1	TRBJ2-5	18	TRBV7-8	CASSAKRPGQGARETQYF	TGTGCCAGCAGCGCTAAGCGGCCCGGACAGGGGGCGAGGGAGACCCAGTACTTC
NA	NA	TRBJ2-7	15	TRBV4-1	CASSQDQSGTYEQYF	TGCGCCAGCAGCCAAGATCAGTCAGGAACCTACGAGCAGTACTTC
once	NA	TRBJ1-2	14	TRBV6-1	CASSEAWEIYGYTF	TGTGCCAGCAGTGAAGCATGGGAGATCTATGGCTACACCTTC
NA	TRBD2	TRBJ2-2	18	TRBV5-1	CASSFSGGQLQNTGELFF	TGCGCCAGCAGCTTTAGCGGGGGGCAACTTCAAAACACCGGGGAGCTGTTTTTT
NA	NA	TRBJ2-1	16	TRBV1	CTSSQGHGQYYNEQFF	TGCACCAGCAGCCAAGGGCATGGACAGTACTACAATGAGCAGTTCTTC
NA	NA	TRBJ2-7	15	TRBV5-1	CASSLTPNSPSEQYF	TGCGCCAGCAGCCTTACTCCAAACTCCCCTTCCGAGCAGTACTTC
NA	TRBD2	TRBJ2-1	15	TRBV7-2	CASSFTSGSIVEQFF	TGTGCCAGCAGCTTCACTAGCGGGAGTATCGTTGAGCAGTTCTTC
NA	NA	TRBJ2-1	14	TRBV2	CASSRENSYNEQFF	TGTGCCAGCAGCCGAGAAAACTCCTACAATGAGCAGTTCTTC
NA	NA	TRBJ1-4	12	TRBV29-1	CSVITAVEKLFF	TGCAGCGTCATCACAGCTGTAGAAAAACTGTTTTTT
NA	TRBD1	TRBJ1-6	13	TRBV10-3	CATGTGGSSPLHF	TGTGCCACCGGGACAGGGGGCAGTTCACCCCTCCACTTT
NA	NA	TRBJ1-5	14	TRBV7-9	CASSRDTSNQPQHF	TGTGCCAGCAGCCGGGACACTAGCAATCAGCCCCAGCATTTT
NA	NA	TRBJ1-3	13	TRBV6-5	CASRRDWRNTIYF	TGTGCCAGCAGACGGGACTGGAGAAACACCATATATTTT
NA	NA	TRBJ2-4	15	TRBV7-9	CASSRRVVSKNIQYF	TGTGCCAGCAGTCGCCGAGTGGTTTCCAAAAACATTCAGTACTTC
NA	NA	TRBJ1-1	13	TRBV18	CASSPSLNTEAFF	TGTGCCAGCTCACCAAGCCTTAACACTGAAGCTTTCTTT